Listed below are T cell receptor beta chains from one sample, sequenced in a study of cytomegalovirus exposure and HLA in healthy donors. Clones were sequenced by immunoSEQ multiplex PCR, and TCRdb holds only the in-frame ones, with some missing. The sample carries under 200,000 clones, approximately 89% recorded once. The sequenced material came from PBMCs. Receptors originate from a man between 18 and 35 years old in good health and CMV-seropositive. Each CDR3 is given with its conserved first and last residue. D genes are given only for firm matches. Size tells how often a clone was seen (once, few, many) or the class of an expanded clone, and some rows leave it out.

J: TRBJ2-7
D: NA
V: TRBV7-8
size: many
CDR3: CASSLAQGPSYEQYF
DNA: TGTGCCAGCAGCTTAGCCCAGGGTCCCTCCTACGAGCAGTACTTC

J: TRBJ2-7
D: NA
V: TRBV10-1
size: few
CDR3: CASSASDSSYEQYF
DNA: TGCGCCAGCAGTGCCAGCGACAGCTCCTACGAGCAGTACTTC

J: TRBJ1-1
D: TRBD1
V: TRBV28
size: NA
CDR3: CASSKGQLNTEAFF
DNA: TGTGCCAGCTCTAAGGGACAGTTGAACACTGAAGCTTTCTTT

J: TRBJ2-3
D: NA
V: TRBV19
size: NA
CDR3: CASSMSGSSTDTQYF
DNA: TGTGCCAGTAGTATGAGCGGATCTAGCACAGATACGCAGTATTTT

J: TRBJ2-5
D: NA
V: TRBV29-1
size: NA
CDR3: CSVAWLRGETQYF
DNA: TGCAGCGTGGCTTGGTTACGGGGAGAGACCCAGTACTTC

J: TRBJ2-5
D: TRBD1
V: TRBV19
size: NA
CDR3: CASSISGTGGKETQYF
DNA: TGTGCCAGTAGTATTTCCGGGACAGGGGGGAAAGAGACCCAGTACTTC

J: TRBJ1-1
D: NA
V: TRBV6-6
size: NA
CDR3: CASPPQAMNTEAFF
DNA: TGTGCCAGCCCCCCCCAGGCGATGAACACTGAAGCTTTCTTT

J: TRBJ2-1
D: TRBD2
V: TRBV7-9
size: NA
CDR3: CASSPRLASYNEQFF
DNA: TGTGCCAGCAGCCCGAGACTAGCCTCCTACAATGAGCAGTTCTTC

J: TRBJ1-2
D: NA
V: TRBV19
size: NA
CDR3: CASSMGTGGYTF
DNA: TGTGCCAGTAGTATGGGAACAGGAGGCTACACCTTC

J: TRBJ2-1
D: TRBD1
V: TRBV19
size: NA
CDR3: CASRTTGEISYNEQFF
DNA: TGTGCCAGTAGAACGACAGGGGAGATTTCCTACAATGAGCAGTTCTTC

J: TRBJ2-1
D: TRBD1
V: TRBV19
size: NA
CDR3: CASRGQGHNEQFF
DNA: TGTGCCAGCCGGGGACAGGGTCACAATGAGCAGTTCTTC

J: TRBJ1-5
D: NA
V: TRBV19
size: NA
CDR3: CASSTQGNQPQHF
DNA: TGTGCCAGTAGTACCCAGGGTAATCAGCCCCAGCATTTT

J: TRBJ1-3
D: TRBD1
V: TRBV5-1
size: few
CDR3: CASSLSGQGLNTIYF
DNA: TGCGCCAGCAGCCTGTCGGGACAGGGCCTGAACACCATATATTTT

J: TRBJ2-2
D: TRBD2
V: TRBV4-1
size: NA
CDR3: CASSQGLAGHGELFF
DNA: TGCGCCAGCAGCCAAGGACTAGCGGGCCATGGGGAGCTGTTTTTT

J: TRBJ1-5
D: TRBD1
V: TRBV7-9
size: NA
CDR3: CASSLVVRTGVYDQPQHF
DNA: TGTGCCAGCAGCTTAGTGGTTCGGACAGGGGTATATGATCAGCCCCAGCATTTT

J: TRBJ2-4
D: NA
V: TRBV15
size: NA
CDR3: CATSSYGAKNIQYF
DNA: TGTGCCACCAGTTCGTACGGAGCCAAAAACATTCAGTACTTC

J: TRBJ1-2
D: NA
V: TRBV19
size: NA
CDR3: CASSLGDGDGYTF
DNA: TGTGCCAGTAGTCTAGGTGACGGAGATGGCTACACCTTC

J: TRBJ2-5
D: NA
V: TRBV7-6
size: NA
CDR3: CASSLGTLYQETQYF
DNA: TGTGCCAGCAGCTTAGGGACATTGTACCAAGAGACCCAGTACTTC

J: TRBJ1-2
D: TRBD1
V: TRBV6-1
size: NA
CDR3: CASTDRTGVYGYTF
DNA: TGTGCCAGCACCGACCGGACAGGGGTCTATGGCTACACCTTC

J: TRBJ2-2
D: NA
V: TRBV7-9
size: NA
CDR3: CASSLDGAAGELFF
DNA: TGTGCCAGCAGCTTAGATGGGGCAGCCGGGGAGCTGTTTTTT

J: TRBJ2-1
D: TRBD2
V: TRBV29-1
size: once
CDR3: CSVERLAGAYNEQFF
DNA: TGCAGCGTTGAACGACTAGCGGGAGCCTACAATGAGCAGTTCTTC

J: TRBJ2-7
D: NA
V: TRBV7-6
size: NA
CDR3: CASSLVPGQHEQYF
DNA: TGTGCCAGCAGCTTAGTCCCAGGGCAACACGAGCAGTACTTC

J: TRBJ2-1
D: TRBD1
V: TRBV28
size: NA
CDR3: CASSTQGRRYEQFF
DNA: TGTGCCAGCAGCACACAGGGGCGACGTTATGAGCAGTTCTTC

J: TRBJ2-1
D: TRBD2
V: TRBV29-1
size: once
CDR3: CSVEPTTGGRVPLFDEQFF
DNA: TGCAGCGTTGAACCCACGACTGGCGGGAGGGTCCCGCTTTTTGATGAGCAGTTCTTC

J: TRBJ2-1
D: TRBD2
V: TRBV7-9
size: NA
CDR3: CASSFSGSLGDEQFF
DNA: TGTGCCAGCAGCTTTAGCGGGAGTCTTGGCGATGAGCAGTTCTTC

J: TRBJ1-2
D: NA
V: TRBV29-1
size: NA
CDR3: CSVGRGRDYGYTF
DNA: TGCAGCGTTGGCCGGGGTAGGGACTATGGCTACACCTTC

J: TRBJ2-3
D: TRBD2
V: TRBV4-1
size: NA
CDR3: CASSPRTSVSTDTQYF
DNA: TGCGCCAGCAGCCCGAGGACTAGCGTGAGCACAGATACGCAGTATTTT

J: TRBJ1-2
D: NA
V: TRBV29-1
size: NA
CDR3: CSVEGGHNAPYGYTF
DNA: TGCAGCGTTGAAGGGGGCCACAATGCGCCCTATGGCTACACCTTC

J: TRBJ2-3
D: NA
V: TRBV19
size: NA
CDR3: CASSRGALADTQYF
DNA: TGTGCCAGTAGTAGGGGAGCCCTAGCAGATACGCAGTATTTT

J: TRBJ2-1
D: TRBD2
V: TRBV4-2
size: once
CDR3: CASSQGTSGNYNEQFF
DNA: TGTGCCAGCAGCCAAGGGACTAGCGGGAATTACAATGAGCAGTTCTTC

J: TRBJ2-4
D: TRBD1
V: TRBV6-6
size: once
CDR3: CASSLEQGQNIQYF
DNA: TGTGCCAGCAGTTTAGAACAGGGGCAAAACATTCAGTACTTC

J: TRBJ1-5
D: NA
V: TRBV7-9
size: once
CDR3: CASSLSRGRPQHF
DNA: TGTGCCAGCAGCTTATCCAGGGGTCGGCCCCAGCATTTT

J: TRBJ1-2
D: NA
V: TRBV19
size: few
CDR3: CASSRGTFYGYTF
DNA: TGTGCCAGTAGTCGAGGCACCTTCTATGGCTACACCTTC

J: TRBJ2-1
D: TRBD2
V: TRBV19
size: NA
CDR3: CASSVTSGRYNEQFF
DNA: TGTGCCAGTAGTGTCACTAGCGGGAGGTACAATGAGCAGTTCTTC

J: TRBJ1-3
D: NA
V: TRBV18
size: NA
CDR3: CASSTGVNSGNTIYF
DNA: TGTGCCAGCTCAACGGGAGTGAACTCTGGAAACACCATATATTTT

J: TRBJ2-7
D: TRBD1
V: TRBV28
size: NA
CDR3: CASSSGDRGTPSYEQYF
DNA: TGTGCCAGCAGTTCGGGGGACAGGGGGACCCCCTCCTACGAGCAGTACTTC

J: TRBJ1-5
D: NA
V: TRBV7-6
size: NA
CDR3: CASSLGVGAGQPQHF
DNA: TGTGCCAGCAGCCTGGGTGTAGGGGCAGGACAGCCCCAGCATTTT

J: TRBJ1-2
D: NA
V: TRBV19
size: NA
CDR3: CASSTKAAGVGGYTF
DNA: TGTGCCAGTAGTACAAAGGCGGCAGGGGTAGGTGGCTACACCTTC

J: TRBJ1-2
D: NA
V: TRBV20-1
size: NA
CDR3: CSASVPGYTF
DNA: TGCAGTGCTTCGGTGCCTGGCTACACCTTC

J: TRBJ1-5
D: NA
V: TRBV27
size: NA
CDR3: CASSLYGSNQPQHF
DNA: TGTGCCAGCAGTTTATACGGTAGCAATCAGCCCCAGCATTTT

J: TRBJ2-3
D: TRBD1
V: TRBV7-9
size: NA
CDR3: CASSFQPGQGATDTQYF
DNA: TGTGCCAGCAGCTTCCAGCCGGGACAGGGGGCCACAGATACGCAGTATTTT

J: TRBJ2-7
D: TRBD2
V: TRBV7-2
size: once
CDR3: CASSPSGSWGEQYF
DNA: TGTGCCAGCAGCCCTAGCGGGAGTTGGGGAGAGCAGTACTTC

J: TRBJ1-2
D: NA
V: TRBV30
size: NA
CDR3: CAWSFGGANYGYTF
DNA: TGTGCCTGGAGTTTTGGGGGGGCAAACTATGGCTACACCTTC

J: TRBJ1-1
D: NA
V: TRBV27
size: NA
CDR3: CASSFDAQQGNTEAFF
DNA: TGTGCCAGCAGTTTCGATGCGCAACAGGGGAACACTGAAGCTTTCTTT

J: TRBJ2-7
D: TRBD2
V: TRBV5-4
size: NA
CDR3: CASSTGTSGRAREQYF
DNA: TGTGCCAGCAGCACCGGGACTAGCGGGAGGGCCAGGGAGCAGTACTTC

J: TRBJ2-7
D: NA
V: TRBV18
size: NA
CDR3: CASSPPAGAGEQYF
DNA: TGTGCCAGCTCACCACCGGCGGGGGCGGGTGAGCAGTACTTC

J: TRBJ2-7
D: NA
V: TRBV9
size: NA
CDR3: CASSARLGEGGDASYEQYF
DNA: TGTGCCAGCAGCGCCCGATTGGGGGAAGGGGGGGACGCCTCCTACGAGCAGTACTTC

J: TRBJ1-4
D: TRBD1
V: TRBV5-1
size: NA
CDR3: CASSSATGEEKLFF
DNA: TGCGCCAGCAGCTCGGCAACAGGGGAGGAAAAACTGTTTTTT

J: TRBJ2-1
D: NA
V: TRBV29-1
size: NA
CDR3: CSVDLRNRGGRNEQFF
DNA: TGCAGCGTTGATCTTAGGAACAGGGGGGGCAGGAATGAGCAGTTCTTC

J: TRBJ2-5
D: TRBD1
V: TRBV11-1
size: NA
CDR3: CASSFGTGLQETQYF
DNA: TGTGCCAGCAGCTTCGGGACAGGCCTTCAAGAGACCCAGTACTTC

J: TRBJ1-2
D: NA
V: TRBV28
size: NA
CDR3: CASTTSGGGDNYGYTF
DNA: TGTGCCAGCACAACCTCAGGTGGAGGGGACAACTATGGCTACACCTTC

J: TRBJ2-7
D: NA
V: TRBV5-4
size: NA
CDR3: CASSLDPRQSSYEQYF
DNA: TGTGCCAGCAGCTTGGATCCCAGACAAAGCTCCTACGAGCAGTACTTC

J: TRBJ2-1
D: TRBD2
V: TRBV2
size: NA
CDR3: CASKSTSGGPNEQFF
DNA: TGTGCCAGCAAGTCAACTAGCGGAGGACCCAATGAGCAGTTCTTC

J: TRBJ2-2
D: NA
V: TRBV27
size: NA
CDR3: CASRITANTGELFF
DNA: TGTGCCAGCAGGATTACAGCGAACACCGGGGAGCTGTTTTTT

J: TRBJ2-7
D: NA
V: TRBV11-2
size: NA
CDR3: CASSLSGTREQYF
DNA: TGTGCCAGCAGCTTATCTGGCACGAGGGAGCAGTACTTC